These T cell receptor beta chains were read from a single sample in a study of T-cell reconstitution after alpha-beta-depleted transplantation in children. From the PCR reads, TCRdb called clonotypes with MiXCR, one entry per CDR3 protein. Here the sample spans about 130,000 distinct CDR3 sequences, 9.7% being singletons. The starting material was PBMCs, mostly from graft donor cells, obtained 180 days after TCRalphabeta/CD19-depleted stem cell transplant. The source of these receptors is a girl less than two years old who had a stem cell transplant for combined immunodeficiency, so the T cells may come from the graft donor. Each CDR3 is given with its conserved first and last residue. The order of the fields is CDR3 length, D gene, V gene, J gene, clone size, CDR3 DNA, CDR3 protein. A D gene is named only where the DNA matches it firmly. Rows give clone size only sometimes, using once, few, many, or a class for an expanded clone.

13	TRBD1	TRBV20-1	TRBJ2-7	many	TGCAGTGCTAGGGGACAGGGGCCCTACGAGCAGTACTTC	CSARGQGPYEQYF
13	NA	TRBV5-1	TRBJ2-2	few	TGCGCCAGCAGCTTGGCGGGACCCGGGGAGCTGTTTTTT	CASSLAGPGELFF
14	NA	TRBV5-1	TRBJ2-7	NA	TGCGCCAGCAGCACCGGACAGTACTCCTACGAGCAGTACTTC	CASSTGQYSYEQYF
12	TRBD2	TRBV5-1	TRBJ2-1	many	TGCGCCAGCAGCCCCCTAGCGGGATACGAGTTCTTC	CASSPLAGYEFF
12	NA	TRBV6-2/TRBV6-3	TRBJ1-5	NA	TGTGCCAGCAGTCAACACAGGGCCCGGCAGCATTTT	CASSQHRARQHF
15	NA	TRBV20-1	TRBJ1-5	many	TGCAGTGCTAGCTGGGGGTTTAAGGGCAATCAGCCCCAGCATTTT	CSASWGFKGNQPQHF
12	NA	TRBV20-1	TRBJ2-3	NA	TGCAGCGCACGGTGGAGCACAGATACGCAGTATTTT	CSARWSTDTQYF
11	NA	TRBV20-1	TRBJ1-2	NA	TGCAGTGCCCGGGGAGGGGTACGCTACACCTTC	CSARGGVRYTF
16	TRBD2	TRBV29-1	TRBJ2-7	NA	TGCAGCGTAGAAACTAGCGGGGGCCATCTTCCTTACGAGCAGTACTTC	CSVETSGGHLPYEQYF
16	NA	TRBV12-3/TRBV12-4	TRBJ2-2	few	TGTGCCAGCAGCCAGCGAAGGGGGGGTATCACCGGGGAGCTGTTTTTT	CASSQRRGGITGELFF
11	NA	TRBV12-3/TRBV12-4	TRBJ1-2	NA	TGTGCCAGCACGGGATGGTACGGCTACACCTTC	CASTGWYGYTF
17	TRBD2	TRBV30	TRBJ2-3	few	TGTGCCTGGACCCCCGCCGGGACTAGCGCCAGCACAGATACGCAGTATTTT	CAWTPAGTSASTDTQYF
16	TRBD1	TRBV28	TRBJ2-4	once	TGTGCCAGCAGTCCTACAGGGGGCAAAGCCAAAAACAGTCAGTACTTC	CASSPTGGKAKNSQYF
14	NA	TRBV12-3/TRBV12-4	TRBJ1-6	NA	TGTGCCAGCAGACCACAGAGGAATGATTCACCCCTCCACTTT	CASRPQRNDSPLHF
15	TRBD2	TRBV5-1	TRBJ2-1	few	TGCGCCAGCAGCTTGGGACTAGCGCTTTACAATGAGCAGTTCTTC	CASSLGLALYNEQFF
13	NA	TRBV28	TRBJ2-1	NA	TGTGCCAGCAGGGCAGTAACCTACAATGAGCAGTTCTTC	CASRAVTYNEQFF
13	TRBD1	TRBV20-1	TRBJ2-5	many	TGCAGTGCCGGGACAGGCGGTCTGGAGACCCAGTACTTC	CSAGTGGLETQYF
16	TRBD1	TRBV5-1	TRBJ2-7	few	TGCGCCAGCAGCTTGGACTCCGGGACAGGGTTCTACGAGCAGTACTTC	CASSLDSGTGFYEQYF
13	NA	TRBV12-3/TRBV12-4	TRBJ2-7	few	TGTGCCAGCCACCCAAGAAGTTCCTACGAGCAGTACTTC	CASHPRSSYEQYF
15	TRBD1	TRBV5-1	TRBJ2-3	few	TGCGCCAGCAGCTTGGAAGGGGGCAGCACAGATACGCAGTATTTT	CASSLEGGSTDTQYF
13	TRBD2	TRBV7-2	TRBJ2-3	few	TGTGCCAGCAGCTTGAAGGTAGCGGGTGCGCAGTATTTT	CASSLKVAGAQYF
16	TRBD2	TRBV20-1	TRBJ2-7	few	TGCAGTGCTAGAACCCCTACCGGGACTAGCCTATACGAGCAGTACTTC	CSARTPTGTSLYEQYF
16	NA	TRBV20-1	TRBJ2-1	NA	TGCAGTGCTAGAGAGCCCGGGGGATTGATCTACAATGAGCAGTTCTTC	CSAREPGGLIYNEQFF
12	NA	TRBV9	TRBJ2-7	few	TGTGCCAGCAGCCCCGGATGGCGCGAGCAGTACTTC	CASSPGWREQYF
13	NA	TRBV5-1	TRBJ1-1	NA	TGCGCCAGCAGCTCCCAAAGGAACACTGAAGCTTTCTTT	CASSSQRNTEAFF
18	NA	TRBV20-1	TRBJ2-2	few	TGCAGTGCTAGAGATGGGCGGACGGGGTTCGCGAACACCGGGGAGCTGTTTTTT	CSARDGRTGFANTGELFF
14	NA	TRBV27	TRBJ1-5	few	TGTGCCAGCAGTTCAGCCATAGGCAATCAGCCCCAGCATTTT	CASSSAIGNQPQHF